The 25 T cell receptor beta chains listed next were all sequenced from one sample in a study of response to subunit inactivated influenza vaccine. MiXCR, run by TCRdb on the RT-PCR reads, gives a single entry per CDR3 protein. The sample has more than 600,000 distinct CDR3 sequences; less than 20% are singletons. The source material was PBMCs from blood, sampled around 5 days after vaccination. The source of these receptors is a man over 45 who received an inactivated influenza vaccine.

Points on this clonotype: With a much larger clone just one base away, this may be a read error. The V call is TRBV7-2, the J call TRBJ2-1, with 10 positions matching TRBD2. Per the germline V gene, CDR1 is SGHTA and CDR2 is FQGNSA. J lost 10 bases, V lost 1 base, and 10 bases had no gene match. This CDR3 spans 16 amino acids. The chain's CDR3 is CASSLDPLAGALEQFF. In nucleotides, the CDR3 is TGTGCCAGCAGCTTAGACCCCCTAGCGGGAGCATTAGAGCAGTTCTTC.

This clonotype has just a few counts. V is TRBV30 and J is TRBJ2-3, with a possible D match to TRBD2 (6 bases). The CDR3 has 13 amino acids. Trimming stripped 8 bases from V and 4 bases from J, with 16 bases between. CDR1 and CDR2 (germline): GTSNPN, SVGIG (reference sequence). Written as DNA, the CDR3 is TGTGCCCGGACGGAGGGGTCAGCAGATACGCAGTATTTT. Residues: CARTEGSADTQYF.

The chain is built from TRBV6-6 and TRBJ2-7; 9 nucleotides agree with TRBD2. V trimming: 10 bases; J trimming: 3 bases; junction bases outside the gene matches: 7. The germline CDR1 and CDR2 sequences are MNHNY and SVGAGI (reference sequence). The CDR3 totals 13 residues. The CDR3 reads CATARGGRYEQYF. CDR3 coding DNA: TGTGCCACCGCGCGGGGGGGGCGCTACGAGCAGTACTTC.

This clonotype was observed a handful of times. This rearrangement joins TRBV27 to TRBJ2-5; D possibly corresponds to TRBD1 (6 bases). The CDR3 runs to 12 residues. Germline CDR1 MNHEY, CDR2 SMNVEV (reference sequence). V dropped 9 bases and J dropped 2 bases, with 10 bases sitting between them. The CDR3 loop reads CARTRGQETQYF. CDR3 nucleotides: TGTGCCAGAACGAGGGGGCAAGAGACCCAGTACTTC.

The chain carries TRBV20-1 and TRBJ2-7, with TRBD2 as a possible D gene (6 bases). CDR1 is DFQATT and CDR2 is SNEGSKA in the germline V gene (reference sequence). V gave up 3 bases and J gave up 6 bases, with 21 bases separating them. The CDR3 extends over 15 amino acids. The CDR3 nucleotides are TGCAGTGCTAGTCGTCTCCCTAGCGCCCCACTCGAGCAGTACTTC. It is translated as CSASRLPSAPLEQYF.

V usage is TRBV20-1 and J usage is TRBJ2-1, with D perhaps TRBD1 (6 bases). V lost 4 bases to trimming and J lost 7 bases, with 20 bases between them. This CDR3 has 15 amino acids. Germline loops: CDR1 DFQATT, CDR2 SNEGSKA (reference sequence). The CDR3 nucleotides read TGCAGTGCTACTACACGCACAGAGGGGGATAATGAGCAGTTCTTC. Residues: CSATTRTEGDNEQFF.

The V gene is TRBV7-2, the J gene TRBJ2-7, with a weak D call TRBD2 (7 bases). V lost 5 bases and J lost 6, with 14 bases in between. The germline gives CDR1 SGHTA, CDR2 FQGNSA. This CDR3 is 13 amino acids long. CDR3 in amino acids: CASSPGLGGEQYF. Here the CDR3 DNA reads TGTGCCAGCAGCCCCGGACTAGGGGGCGAGCAGTACTTC.

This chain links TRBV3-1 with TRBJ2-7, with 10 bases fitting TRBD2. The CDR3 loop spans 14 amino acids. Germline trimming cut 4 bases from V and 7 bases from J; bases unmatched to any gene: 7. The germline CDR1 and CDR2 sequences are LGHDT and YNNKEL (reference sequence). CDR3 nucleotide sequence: TGTGCCAGCAGCCTTGGACTAGCGGCGCCGGAGCAGTACTTC. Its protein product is CASSLGLAAPEQYF.

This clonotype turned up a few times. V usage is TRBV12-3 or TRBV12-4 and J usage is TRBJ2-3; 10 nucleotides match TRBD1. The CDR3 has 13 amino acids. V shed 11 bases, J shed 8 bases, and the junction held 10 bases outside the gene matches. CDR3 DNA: TGTGCCGGCGGGACAGGGGAAGTTGGTACGCAGTATTTT. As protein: CAGGTGEVGTQYF.

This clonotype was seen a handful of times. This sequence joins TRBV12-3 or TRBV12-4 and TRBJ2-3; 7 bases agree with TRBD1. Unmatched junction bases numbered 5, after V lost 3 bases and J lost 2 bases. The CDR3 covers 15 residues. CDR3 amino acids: CASSFRDRVTDTQYF. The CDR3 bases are TGTGCCAGCAGTTTTAGAGACAGGGTCACAGATACGCAGTATTTT.

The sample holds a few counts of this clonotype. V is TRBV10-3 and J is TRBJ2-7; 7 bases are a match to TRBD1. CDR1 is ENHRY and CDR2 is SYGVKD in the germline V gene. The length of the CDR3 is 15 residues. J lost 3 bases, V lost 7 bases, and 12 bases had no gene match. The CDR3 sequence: CAITATGRKGYEQYF. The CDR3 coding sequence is TGTGCCATCACCGCGACAGGGCGGAAGGGCTACGAGCAGTACTTC.

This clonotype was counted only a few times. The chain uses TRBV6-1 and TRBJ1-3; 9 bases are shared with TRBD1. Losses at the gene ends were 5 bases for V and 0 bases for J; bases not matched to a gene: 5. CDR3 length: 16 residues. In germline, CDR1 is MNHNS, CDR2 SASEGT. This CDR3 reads CASSPQDRGSGNTIYF. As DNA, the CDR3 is TGTGCCAGCAGTCCCCAGGACAGGGGCTCTGGAAACACCATATATTTT.

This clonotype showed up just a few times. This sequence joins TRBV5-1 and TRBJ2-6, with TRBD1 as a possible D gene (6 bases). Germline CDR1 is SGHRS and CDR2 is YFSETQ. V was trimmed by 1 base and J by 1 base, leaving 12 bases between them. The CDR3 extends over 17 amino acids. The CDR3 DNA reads TGCGCCAGCAGCTTGCCGGCCAGGGGATCTGGGGCCAACGTCCTGACTTTC. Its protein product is CASSLPARGSGANVLTF. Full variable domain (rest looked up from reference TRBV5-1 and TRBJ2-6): KAGVTQTPRYLIKTRGQQVTLSCSPISGHRSVSWYQQTPGQGLQFLFEYFSETQRNKGNFPGRFSGRQFSNSRSEMNVSTLELGDSALYLCASSLPARGSGANVLTFGAGSRLTVL.

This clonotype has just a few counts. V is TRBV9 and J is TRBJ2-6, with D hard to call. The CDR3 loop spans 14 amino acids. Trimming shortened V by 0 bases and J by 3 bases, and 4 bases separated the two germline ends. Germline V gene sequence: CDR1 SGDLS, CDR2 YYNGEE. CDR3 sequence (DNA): TGTGCCAGCAGCGTAGCTGTTGGGGCCAACGTCCTGACTTTC. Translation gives CASSVAVGANVLTF.

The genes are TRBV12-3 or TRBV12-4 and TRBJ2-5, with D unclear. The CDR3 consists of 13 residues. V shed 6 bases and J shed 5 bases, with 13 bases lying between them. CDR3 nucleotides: TGTGCCAGCAGGGGCCCCGGTTGGGAGACCCAGTACTTC. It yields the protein CASRGPGWETQYF.

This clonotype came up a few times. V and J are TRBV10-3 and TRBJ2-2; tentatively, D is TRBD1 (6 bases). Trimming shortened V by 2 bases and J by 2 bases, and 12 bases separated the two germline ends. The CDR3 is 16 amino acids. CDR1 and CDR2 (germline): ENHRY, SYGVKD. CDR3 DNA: TGTGCCATCAGTGAGGGGACAACCCTTAACACCGGGGAGCTGTTTTTT. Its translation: CAISEGTTLNTGELFF.

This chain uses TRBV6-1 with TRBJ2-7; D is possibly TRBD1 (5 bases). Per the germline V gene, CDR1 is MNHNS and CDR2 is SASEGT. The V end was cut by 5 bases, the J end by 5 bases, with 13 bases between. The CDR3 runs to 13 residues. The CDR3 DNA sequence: TGTGCCAGCAGTCCGGCAGGGTCCCACGAGCAGTACTTC. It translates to CASSPAGSHEQYF.

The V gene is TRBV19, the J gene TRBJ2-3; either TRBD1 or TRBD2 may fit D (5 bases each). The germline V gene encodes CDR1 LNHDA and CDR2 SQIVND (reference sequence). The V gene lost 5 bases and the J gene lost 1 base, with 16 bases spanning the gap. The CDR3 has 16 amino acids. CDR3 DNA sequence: TGTGCCAGTAGTGAACCGCCCGGGGCCGGCACAGATACGCAGTATTTT. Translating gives CASSEPPGAGTDTQYF.

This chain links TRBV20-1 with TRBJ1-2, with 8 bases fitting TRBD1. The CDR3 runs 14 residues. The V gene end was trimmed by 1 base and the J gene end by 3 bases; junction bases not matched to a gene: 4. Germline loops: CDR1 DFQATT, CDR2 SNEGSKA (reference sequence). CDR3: CSARGQGAHYGYTF. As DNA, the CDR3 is TGCAGTGCTAGAGGTCAGGGGGCGCACTATGGCTACACCTTC.

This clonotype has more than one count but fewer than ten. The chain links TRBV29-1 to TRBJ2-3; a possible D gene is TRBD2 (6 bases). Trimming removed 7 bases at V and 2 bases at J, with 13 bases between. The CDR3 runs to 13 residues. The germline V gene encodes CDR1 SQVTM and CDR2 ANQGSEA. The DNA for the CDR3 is TGCAGCGAAACGGGACTCTCCACAGATACGCAGTATTTT. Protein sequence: CSETGLSTDTQYF.

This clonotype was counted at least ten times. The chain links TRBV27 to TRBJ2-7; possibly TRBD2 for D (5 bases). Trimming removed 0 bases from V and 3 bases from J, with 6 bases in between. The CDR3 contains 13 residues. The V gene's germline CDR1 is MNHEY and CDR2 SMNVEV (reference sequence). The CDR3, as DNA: TGTGCCAGCAGTTTATCCGGGGTCTACGAGCAGTACTTC. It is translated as CASSLSGVYEQYF.

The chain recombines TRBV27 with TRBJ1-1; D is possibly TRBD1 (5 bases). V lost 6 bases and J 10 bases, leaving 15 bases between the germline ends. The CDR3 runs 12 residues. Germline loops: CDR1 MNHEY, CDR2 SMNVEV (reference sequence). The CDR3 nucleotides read TGTGCCAGCAGACCGCAGGTGGGGCGAGCTTTCTTT. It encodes CASRPQVGRAFF.

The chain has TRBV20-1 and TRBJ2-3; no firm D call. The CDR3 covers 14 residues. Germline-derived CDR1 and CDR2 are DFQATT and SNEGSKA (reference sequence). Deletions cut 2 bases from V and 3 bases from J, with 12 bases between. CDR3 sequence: CSARKRLWTDTQYF. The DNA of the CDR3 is TGCAGTGCTAGAAAAAGGCTCTGGACAGATACGCAGTATTTT.

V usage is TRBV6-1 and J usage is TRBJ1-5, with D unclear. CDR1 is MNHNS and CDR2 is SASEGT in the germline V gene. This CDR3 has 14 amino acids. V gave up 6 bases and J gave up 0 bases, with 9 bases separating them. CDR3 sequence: CASSSRLSNQPQHF. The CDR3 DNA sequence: TGTGCCAGCAGCTCGAGACTTAGCAATCAGCCCCAGCATTTT.

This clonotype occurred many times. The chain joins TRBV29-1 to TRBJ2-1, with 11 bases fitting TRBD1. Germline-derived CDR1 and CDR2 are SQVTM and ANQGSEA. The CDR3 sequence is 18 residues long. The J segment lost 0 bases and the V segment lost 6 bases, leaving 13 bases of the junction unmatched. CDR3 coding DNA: TGCAGCGTAACTCGGGACAGGGGGGCCTTGAGCTCCTACAATGAGCAGTTCTTC. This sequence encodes CSVTRDRGALSSYNEQFF.